This T cell receptor (beta chain) derives from a study of T cell clones after liver transplantation. Study background: HCV positivity affected three of eight recipients; the rest lacked autoimmune or viral indications. Until 12-24 months post-transplant, subjects got standard immunosuppression and no induction. Overall study findings and caveats: A larger donor-reactive than third-party decline suggested partial antigen-specific deletion.

The V gene's germline CDR1 is MNHEY and CDR2 SVGAGI. The CDR3 is 12 amino acids. Trimming left V 6 bases short and J 8 bases short, with 13 bases between. The repertoire was sequenced with immunoSEQ multiplex PCR; TCRdb's copy has only in-frame clones and lacks some. The sample records roughly 56,000 clones, roughly 70% being singletons. Sorting of unstimulated PBMCs yielded separate CD3+CD4+ and CD3+CD8+ fractions. As concerns this clone: Its target is not known.

The starting material was CD4+ T cells from blood, obtained around 54 months after liver transplant. The receptor was derived from a human patient who received a liver transplant. A subset of T cells may come from the graft donor. The chain has TRBV6-5 and TRBJ1-2; D perhaps matches TRBD1 (6 bases). As DNA, the CDR3 is TGTGCCAGCAGGGAGCCAGGGGTCGGCTACACCTTC. This translates into CASREPGVGYTF.